The 26 T cell receptor beta chains below were found in one sample sequenced in a study of shared clonotypes between healthy human individuals. TCRdb's table, derived via immunoSEQ multiplex PCR, lists solely in-frame clones and lacks some. Of approximately 650,000 clones listed, about 95% are singletons. Naive-designated CD8 cells lacked CD45RO, were positively enriched for CCR7, and omitted terminally differentiated effector memory CD45RA+ cells. The sequencing input was naive CD8+ T cells sorted from blood. All receptors come from a young woman in good health.

This clone has just one count. The rearrangement links TRBV28 to TRBJ2-1; 11 bases map to TRBD2. V was pared by 3 bases and J by 7 bases, with 2 bases of the junction left unmatched. CDR1 and CDR2 from the germline V gene are MDHEN and SYDVKM. The CDR3 contains 14 residues. The chain's CDR3 is CASSLASGRNEQFF. CDR3 nucleotide sequence: TGTGCCAGCAGTTTGGCTAGCGGGAGGAATGAGCAGTTCTTC.

The chain is built from TRBV5-1 and TRBJ2-1; 9 bases agree with TRBD1. The germline gives CDR1 SGHRS, CDR2 YFSETQ. The CDR3 extends over 17 amino acids. Unmatched junction bases numbered 8, after V lost 0 bases and J lost 4 bases. The CDR3 is CASSLGPGTGFYNEQFF. DNA of the CDR3: TGCGCCAGCAGCTTGGGGCCGGGGACAGGGTTTTACAATGAGCAGTTCTTC. The full variable domain, completed using reference TRBV5-1 and TRBJ2-1, is KAGVTQTPRYLIKTRGQQVTLSCSPISGHRSVSWYQQTPGQGLQFLFEYFSETQRNKGNFPGRFSGRQFSNSRSEMNVSTLELGDSALYLCASSLGPGTGFYNEQFFGPGTRLTVL.

The chain links TRBV19 to TRBJ2-1; D remains unclear. Trimming pared 2 bases from V and 6 bases from J, leaving 8 bases between. CDR1 is LNHDA, CDR2 SQIVND, per germline (reference sequence). This CDR3 contains 13 residues. CDR3 residues: CASSILVGNEQFF. The CDR3, as DNA: TGTGCCAGTAGTATACTAGTGGGCAATGAGCAGTTCTTC.

This chain connects TRBV7-9 to TRBJ2-3; no definite D call. Germline CDR1 SEHNR, CDR2 FQNEAQ (reference sequence). The CDR3 extends over 14 amino acids. The V gene lost 3 bases and the J gene lost 6 bases, with 13 bases spanning the gap. This CDR3 is CASSFSIDSDTQYF. CDR3 nucleotide sequence: TGTGCCAGCAGCTTCTCTATCGATTCGGATACGCAGTATTTT.

The count of this clone is one. The chain uses TRBV28 and TRBJ2-7; D may be TRBD2 (5 bases). The V and J ends lost 3 bases and 4 bases respectively, with 10 bases between them. The CDR3 length is 13 residues. The germline gives CDR1 MDHEN, CDR2 SYDVKM. CDR3 sequence reads: CASSFGLVYEQYF. DNA of the CDR3: TGTGCCAGCAGTTTCGGACTTGTTTACGAGCAGTACTTC.

The genes are TRBV2 and TRBJ2-5; the D call may be TRBD1 or TRBD2 (5 bases each). The germline gives CDR1 SNHLY, CDR2 FYNNEI. The CDR3 has 16 amino acids. With 6 bases removed from V and 3 bases from J, the gap between germline ends came to 20 bases. The CDR3 is CASSDRDLLWEETQYF. CDR3 nucleotides: TGTGCCAGCAGCGACCGGGACCTCTTATGGGAAGAGACCCAGTACTTC.

The rearrangement uses TRBV13 and TRBJ2-3; 12 bases line up with TRBD2. V gave up 6 bases and J gave up 3 bases; unmatched junction bases: 10. Germline-derived CDR1 and CDR2 are PRHDT and FYEKMQ (reference sequence). The CDR3 runs 17 residues. The CDR3 protein is CASRRLAGEGGTDTQYF. The CDR3 region has the DNA TGTGCCAGCAGGAGACTAGCGGGAGAGGGGGGAACAGATACGCAGTATTTT.

This sequence joins TRBV11-3 and TRBJ2-1, with 11 positions matching TRBD2. Germline-derived CDR1 and CDR2 are SGHNT and YENEEA. V gave up 0 bases and J gave up 2 bases; unmatched junction bases: 9. The CDR3 totals 19 residues. The CDR3 bases are TGTGCCAGCAGCTTAGAGACTAGCGGGAAGAGGGGGGCCTACAATGAGCAGTTCTTC. Residues: CASSLETSGKRGAYNEQFF. The whole variable domain, filled in from reference TRBV11-3 and TRBJ2-1, reads EAGVVQSPRYKIIEKKQPVAFWCNPISGHNTLYWYLQNLGQGPELLIRYENEEAVDDSQLPKDRFSAERLKGVDSTLKIQPAELGDSAVYLCASSLETSGKRGAYNEQFFGPGTRLTVL.

The V and J genes are TRBV6-1 and TRBJ2-7, with 12 nucleotides matching TRBD2. V gave up 3 bases and J gave up 4 bases; unmatched junction bases: 13. The CDR3 is 18 amino acids. Germline V gene data show CDR1 as MNHNS and CDR2 as SASEGT. Here the CDR3 reads CASSDYLAGGPTTYEQYF. The CDR3 region has the DNA TGTGCCAGCAGTGATTACCTAGCGGGAGGGCCCACTACTTACGAGCAGTACTTC.

In the case of this clone: This sample also contains other DNA sequences that code for the same CDR3. The gene calls are TRBV13 and TRBJ1-1; no clear D. From germline, CDR1 is PRHDT and CDR2 FYEKMQ (reference sequence). The V gene lost 4 bases and the J gene lost 1 base, with 7 bases spanning the gap. The length of the CDR3 is 13 residues. The CDR3, as DNA: TGTGCCAGCAGCTCTGGTCGGAACACTGAAGCTTTCTTT. Residues: CASSSGRNTEAFF.

The chain couples TRBV4-2 to TRBJ2-5; TRBD2 agrees at 7 bases. There are 16 residues in the CDR3. V dropped 0 bases and J dropped 2; count of bases not matched to a gene: 6. Germline CDR1 LGHNA, CDR2 YNFKEQ. CDR3 bases: TGTGCCAGCAGCCAAGATTCCGGCGGGAGTCAAGAGACCCAGTACTTC. Translation: CASSQDSGGSQETQYF.

CDR3 sequence: CASRVGGRSNEKLFF. CDR3 DNA sequence: TGTGCCAGCAGGGTTGGGGGGAGGTCTAATGAAAAACTGTTTTTT. J is TRBJ1-4 and V is TRBV27; a weak D match, TRBD1 (5 bases). Germline V lookup: CDR1 MNHEY, CDR2 SMNVEV (reference sequence). The V end was cut by 6 bases, the J end by 3 bases, with 14 bases between. The CDR3 is made up of 15 amino acids.

CDR3 loop: CASSLTGGLNEQFF. In DNA, the CDR3 is TGTGCCAGCAGCTTAACGGGAGGTCTCAATGAGCAGTTCTTC. J is TRBJ2-1 and V is TRBV7-3; D may be TRBD2 (6 bases). The germline gives CDR1 SGHTA, CDR2 FQGTGA. V shed 0 bases and J shed 6 bases, with 9 bases lying between them. CDR3 length: 14 amino acids.

The DNA of the CDR3 is TGTGCCAGCAGTGAAGTTCTAGCGGGAGGCTACGAGCAGTACTTC. This translates into CASSEVLAGGYEQYF. The chain couples TRBV6-1 to TRBJ2-7; 11 nucleotides line up with TRBD2. Germline V gene sequence: CDR1 MNHNS, CDR2 SASEGT. The CDR3 covers 15 residues. V lost 1 base, J lost 3 bases, and 2 bases stayed unmatched.

This chain connects TRBV11-3 to TRBJ1-3, with D possibly matching TRBD1 (6 bases). The length of the CDR3 is 16 residues. V lost 0 bases to trimming and J lost 4 bases, with 13 bases between them. The V gene's germline CDR1 is SGHNT and CDR2 YENEEA. CDR3 region: CASSLEGPGEGNTIYF. DNA of the CDR3: TGTGCCAGCAGCTTAGAAGGACCAGGGGAAGGAAACACCATATATTTT.

The gene calls are TRBV5-1 and TRBJ1-5; tentatively, D is TRBD1 (5 bases). The V end was cut by 4 bases, the J end by 0 bases, with 11 bases between. This CDR3 region has 15 residues. Germline V gene lookup returns CDR1 SGHRS and CDR2 YFSETQ. The CDR3 nucleotides are TGCGCCAGCAGCGAGGGACGATATAGCAATCAGCCCCAGCATTTT. This translates into CASSEGRYSNQPQHF. Together with reference TRBV5-1 and TRBJ1-5, the CDR3 gives the full variable domain: KAGVTQTPRYLIKTRGQQVTLSCSPISGHRSVSWYQQTPGQGLQFLFEYFSETQRNKGNFPGRFSGRQFSNSRSEMNVSTLELGDSALYLCASSEGRYSNQPQHFGDGTRLSIL.

The V gene is TRBV5-6, the J gene TRBJ1-2, with D maybe TRBD1 (6 bases). This CDR3 has 16 amino acids. Deletions cut 4 bases from V and 5 bases from J, with 21 bases between. The germline CDR1 and CDR2 sequences are SGHDT and YYEEEE. This CDR3 is CASSRVEDSSYYGYTF. The CDR3 coding sequence is TGTGCCAGCAGCAGGGTAGAGGACAGTTCTTATTATGGCTACACCTTC.

The rearrangement uses TRBV27 and TRBJ2-5; 8 bases align to TRBD2. Per germline, CDR1 MNHEY and CDR2 SMNVEV (reference sequence). The CDR3 is 13 amino acids. J was trimmed by 4 bases and V by 5 bases; bases with no gene match: 3. This CDR3 reads CASSPRGGETQYF. The CDR3 DNA follows: TGTGCCAGCAGTCCCCGGGGGGGAGAGACCCAGTACTTC.

CDR3 DNA sequence: TGCGCCAGCAGCGGGGGCGCAGAGGCCACTGAAGCTTTCTTT. This gives the protein CASSGGAEATEAFF. V gene TRBV5-1 combines with J gene TRBJ1-1, with D possibly being TRBD1 (6 bases). The CDR3 extends over 14 amino acids. Deletions cut 4 bases from V and 4 bases from J, with 14 bases between. Germline loops: CDR1 SGHRS, CDR2 YFSETQ.

The chain carries TRBV5-5 and TRBJ2-2; tentatively, D is TRBD2 (5 bases). Between the trimmed V and J ends, which lost 2 bases and 3 bases, there was a span of 11 bases. The CDR3 extends over 15 amino acids. Germline V lookup: CDR1 SGHKS, CDR2 YYEKEE (reference sequence). CDR3 region: CASSFAGHDTGELFF. The CDR3 DNA is TGTGCCAGCAGCTTCGCGGGCCATGACACCGGGGAGCTGTTTTTT.

This clone is a singleton in its sample. This chain uses TRBV27 with TRBJ2-2; TRBD2 agrees at 13 bases. The length of the CDR3 is 15 residues. V shed 6 bases and J 6 bases; nucleotides not matched to a gene: 4. Germline V CDR1 and CDR2: MNHEY, SMNVEV (reference sequence). The chain's CDR3 is CASRELAGGPGELFF. The CDR3 nucleotides read TGTGCCAGCAGAGAACTAGCGGGAGGGCCCGGGGAGCTGTTTTTT.

J is TRBJ1-4 and V is TRBV7-9; no clear D gene. The germline V and J ends were trimmed by 5 bases and 3 bases, with 10 bases remaining between them. Per the germline V gene, CDR1 is SEHNR and CDR2 is FQNEAQ (reference sequence). The CDR3 is made up of 14 amino acids. The CDR3 loop is CASSERRANEKLFF. The CDR3 DNA sequence: TGTGCCAGCAGCGAGCGACGGGCTAATGAAAAACTGTTTTTT.

The V call is TRBV19, the J call TRBJ1-1; D ambiguous. The CDR3 is made up of 14 amino acids. Germline V lookup: CDR1 LNHDA, CDR2 SQIVND (reference sequence). Trimming left V 0 bases short and J 8 bases short, with 13 bases between. For the CDR3, the DNA is TGTGCCAGTAGTATAGATCACGGGGAGCGGGAAGCTTTCTTT. The encoded protein is CASSIDHGEREAFF.

The chain links TRBV27 to TRBJ2-7; the D gene could be TRBD1 or TRBD2 (6 bases each). Trimming removed 2 bases from V and 4 bases from J, with 12 bases in between. The CDR3 is 14 residues long. Germline lookup yields CDR1 MNHEY and CDR2 SMNVEV (reference sequence). In DNA form, the CDR3 reads TGTGCCAGCAGTTTAAAGGGGGGCCCATACGAGCAGTACTTC. Translation gives CASSLKGGPYEQYF.

The chain links TRBV30 to TRBJ2-7; tentative D call: TRBD1 (5 bases). The CDR3 has 13 amino acids. In germline, CDR1 is GTSNPN, CDR2 SVGIG (reference sequence). The V end was cut by 5 bases, the J end by 0 bases, with 11 bases between. DNA for the CDR3: TGTGCCTGGTCTCAGGGAATCTCCTACGAGCAGTACTTC. The encoded protein is CAWSQGISYEQYF.

V gene TRBV14 combines with J gene TRBJ2-7; 10 bases agree with TRBD2. The CDR3 contains 17 residues. Per germline, CDR1 SGHDN and CDR2 FVKESK. V lost 0 bases, J lost 0 bases, and 5 bases stayed unmatched. The DNA for the CDR3 is TGTGCCAGCAGCCAAGATTATAGCGGGAGGAGCTCCTACGAGCAGTACTTC. It specifies CASSQDYSGRSSYEQYF.